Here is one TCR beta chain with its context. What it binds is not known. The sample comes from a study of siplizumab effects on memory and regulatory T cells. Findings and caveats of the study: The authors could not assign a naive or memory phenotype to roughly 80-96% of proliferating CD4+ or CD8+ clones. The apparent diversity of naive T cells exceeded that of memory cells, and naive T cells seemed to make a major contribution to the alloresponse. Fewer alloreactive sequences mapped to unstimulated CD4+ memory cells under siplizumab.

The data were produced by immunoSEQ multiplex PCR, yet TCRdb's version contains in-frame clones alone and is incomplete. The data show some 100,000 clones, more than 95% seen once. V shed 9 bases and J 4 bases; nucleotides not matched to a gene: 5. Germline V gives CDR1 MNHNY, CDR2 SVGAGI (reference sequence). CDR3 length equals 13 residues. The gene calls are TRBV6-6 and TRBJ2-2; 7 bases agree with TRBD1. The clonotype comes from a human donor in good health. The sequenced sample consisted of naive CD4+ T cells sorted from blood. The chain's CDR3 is CASRQGATGELFF. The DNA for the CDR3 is TGTGCCAGTCGACAGGGAGCCACCGGGGAGCTGTTTTTT.